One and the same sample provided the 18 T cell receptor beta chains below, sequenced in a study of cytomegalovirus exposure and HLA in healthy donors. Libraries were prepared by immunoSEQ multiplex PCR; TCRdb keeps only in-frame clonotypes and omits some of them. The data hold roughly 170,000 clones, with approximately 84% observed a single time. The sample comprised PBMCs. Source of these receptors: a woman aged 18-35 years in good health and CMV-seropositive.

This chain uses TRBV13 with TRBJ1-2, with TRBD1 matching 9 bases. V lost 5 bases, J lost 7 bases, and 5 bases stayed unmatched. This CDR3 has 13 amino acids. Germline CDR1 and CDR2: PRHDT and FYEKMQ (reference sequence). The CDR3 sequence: CASSPGTGSGYTF. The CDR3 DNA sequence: TGTGCCAGCAGCCCAGGGACAGGGAGTGGCTACACCTTC.

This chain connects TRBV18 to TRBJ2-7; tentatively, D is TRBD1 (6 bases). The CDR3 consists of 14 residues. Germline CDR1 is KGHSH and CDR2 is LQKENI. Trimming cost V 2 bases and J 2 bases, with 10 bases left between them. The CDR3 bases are TGTGCCAGCTCACCAGCAGGGGCCCCCTACGAGCAGTACTTC. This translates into CASSPAGAPYEQYF.

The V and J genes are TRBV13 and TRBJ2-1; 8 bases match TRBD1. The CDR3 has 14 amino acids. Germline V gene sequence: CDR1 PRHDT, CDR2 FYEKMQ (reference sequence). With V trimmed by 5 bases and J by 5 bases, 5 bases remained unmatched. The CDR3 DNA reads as TGTGCCAGCAGCGCCGAGACAGGGGACAATGAGCAGTTCTTC. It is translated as CASSAETGDNEQFF. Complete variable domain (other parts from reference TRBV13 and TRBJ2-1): AAGVIQSPRHLIKEKRETATLKCYPIPRHDTVYWYQQGPGQDPQFLISFYEKMQSDKGSIPDRFSAQQFSDYHSELNMSSLELGDSALYFCASSAETGDNEQFFGPGTRLTVL.

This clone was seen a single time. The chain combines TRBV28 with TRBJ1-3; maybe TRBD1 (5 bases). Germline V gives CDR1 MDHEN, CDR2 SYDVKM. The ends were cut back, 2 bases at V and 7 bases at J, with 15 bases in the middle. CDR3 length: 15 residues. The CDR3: CASSLSGGVTNTIYF. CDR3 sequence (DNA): TGTGCCAGCAGTTTAAGCGGGGGAGTGACCAACACCATATATTTT.

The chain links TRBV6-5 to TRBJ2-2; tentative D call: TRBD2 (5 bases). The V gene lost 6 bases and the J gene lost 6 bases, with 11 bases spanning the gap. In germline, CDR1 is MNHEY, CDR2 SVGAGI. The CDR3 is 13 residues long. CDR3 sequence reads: CASSLTSSGELFF. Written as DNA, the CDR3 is TGTGCCAGCAGCCTTACTAGTTCCGGGGAGCTGTTTTTT.

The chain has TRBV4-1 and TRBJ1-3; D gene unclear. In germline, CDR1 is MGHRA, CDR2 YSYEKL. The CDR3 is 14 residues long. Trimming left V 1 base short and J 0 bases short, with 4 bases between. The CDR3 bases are TGCGCCAGCAGCCAAGTTAGCTCTGGAAACACCATATATTTT. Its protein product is CASSQVSSGNTIYF.

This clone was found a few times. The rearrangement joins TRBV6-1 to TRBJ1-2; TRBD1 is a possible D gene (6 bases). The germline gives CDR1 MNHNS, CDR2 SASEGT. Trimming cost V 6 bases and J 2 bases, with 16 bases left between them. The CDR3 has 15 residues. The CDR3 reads CASRKEQGPNYGYTF. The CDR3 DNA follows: TGTGCCAGCAGGAAAGAACAGGGCCCGAACTATGGCTACACCTTC.

CDR3 DNA sequence: TGTGCCAGCAGACTAGACGGCTATGGCTACACCTTC. Translating it yields CASRLDGYGYTF. The rearrangement links TRBV5-4 to TRBJ1-2, with D uncertain. Germline CDR1 and CDR2: SGHNT and YYREEE (reference sequence). This CDR3 is built from 12 residues. V was trimmed by 5 bases and J by 4 bases, leaving 9 bases between them.

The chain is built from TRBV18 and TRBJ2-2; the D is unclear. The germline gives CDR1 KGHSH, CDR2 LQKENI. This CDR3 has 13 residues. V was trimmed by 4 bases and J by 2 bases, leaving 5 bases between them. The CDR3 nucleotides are TGTGCCAGCTCACAACTCAACACCGGGGAGCTGTTTTTT. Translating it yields CASSQLNTGELFF.

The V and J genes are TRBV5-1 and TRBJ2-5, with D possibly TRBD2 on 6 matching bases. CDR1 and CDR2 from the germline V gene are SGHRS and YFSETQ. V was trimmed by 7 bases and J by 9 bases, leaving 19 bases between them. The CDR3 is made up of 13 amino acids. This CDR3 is CASGQAAGSPQYF. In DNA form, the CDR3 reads TGCGCCAGCGGTCAGGCCGCGGGGTCGCCCCAGTACTTC. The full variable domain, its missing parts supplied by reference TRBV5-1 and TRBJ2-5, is KAGVTQTPRYLIKTRGQQVTLSCSPISGHRSVSWYQQTPGQGLQFLFEYFSETQRNKGNFPGRFSGRQFSNSRSEMNVSTLELGDSALYLCASGQAAGSPQYFGPGTRLLVL.

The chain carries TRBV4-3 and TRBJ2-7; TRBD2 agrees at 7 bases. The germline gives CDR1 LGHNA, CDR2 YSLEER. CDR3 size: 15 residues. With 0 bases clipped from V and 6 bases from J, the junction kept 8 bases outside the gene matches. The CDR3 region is CASSQDRDAGVEQYF. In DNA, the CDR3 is TGCGCCAGCAGCCAAGATAGGGACGCGGGGGTCGAGCAGTACTTC.

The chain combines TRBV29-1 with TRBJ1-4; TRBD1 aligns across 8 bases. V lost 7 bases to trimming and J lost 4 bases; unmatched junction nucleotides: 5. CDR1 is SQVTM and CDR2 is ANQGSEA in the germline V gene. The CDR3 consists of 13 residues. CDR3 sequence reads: CSAATGDNEKLFF. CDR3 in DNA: TGCAGCGCCGCGACAGGGGATAATGAAAAACTGTTTTTT.

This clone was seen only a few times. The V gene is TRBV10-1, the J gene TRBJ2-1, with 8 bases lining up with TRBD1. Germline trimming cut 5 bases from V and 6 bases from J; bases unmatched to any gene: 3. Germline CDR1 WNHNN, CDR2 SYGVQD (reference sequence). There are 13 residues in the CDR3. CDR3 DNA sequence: TGCGCCAGCAGTTTGACAGGGGCCAATGAGCAGTTCTTC. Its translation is CASSLTGANEQFF.

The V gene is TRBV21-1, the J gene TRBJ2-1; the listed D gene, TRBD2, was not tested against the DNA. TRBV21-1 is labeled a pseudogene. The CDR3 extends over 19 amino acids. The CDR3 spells CASSKALWGKRGSYNEQFF. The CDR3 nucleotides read TGTGCCAGCAGCAAAGCGCTTTGGGGCAAGCGGGGGTCCTACAATGAGCAGTTCTTC.

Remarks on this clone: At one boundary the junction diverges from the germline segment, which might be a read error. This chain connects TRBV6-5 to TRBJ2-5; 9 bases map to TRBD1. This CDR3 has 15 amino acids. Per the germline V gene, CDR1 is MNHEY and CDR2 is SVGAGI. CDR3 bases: TGTGCCAACAGTTATGGTACAGGGGGCCGCGAGACCCAGTACTTC. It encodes CANSYGTGGRETQYF.

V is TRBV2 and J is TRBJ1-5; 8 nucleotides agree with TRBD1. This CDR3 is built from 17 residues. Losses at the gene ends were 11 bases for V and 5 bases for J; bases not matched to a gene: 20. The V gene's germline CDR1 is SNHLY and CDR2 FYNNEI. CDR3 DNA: TGTGCCTCAAAGCCGGACAGGGATCTCGTGTTGGATCAGCCCCAGCATTTT. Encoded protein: CASKPDRDLVLDQPQHF.

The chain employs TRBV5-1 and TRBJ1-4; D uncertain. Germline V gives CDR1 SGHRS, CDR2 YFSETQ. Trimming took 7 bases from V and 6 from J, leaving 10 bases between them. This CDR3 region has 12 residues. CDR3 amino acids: CASSSPDEKLFF. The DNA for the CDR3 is TGCGCCAGCTCCTCTCCAGATGAAAAACTGTTTTTT.

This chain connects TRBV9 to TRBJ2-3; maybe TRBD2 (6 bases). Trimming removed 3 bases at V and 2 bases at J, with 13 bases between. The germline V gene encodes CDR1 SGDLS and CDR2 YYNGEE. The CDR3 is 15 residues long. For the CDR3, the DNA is TGTGCCAGCAGCGGCGTTAGCGGTCTCACAGATACGCAGTATTTT. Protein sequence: CASSGVSGLTDTQYF.